Listed below are T cell receptor beta chains from one sample, sequenced in a study of response to subunit inactivated influenza vaccine. TCRdb reprocessed the RT-PCR reads via MiXCR and lists one record per CDR3 protein. Of over 800,000 distinct CDR3 sequences listed, approximately 22% are singletons. The sample consisted of PBMCs from blood, taken 5 to 6 days after vaccination. These receptors were taken from a man aged 50 or older who received an inactivated influenza vaccine. Both conserved end residues are part of each CDR3. A D gene is named only where the DNA matches it firmly. Some rows mark clone size as missing; the rest say once, few, many or name a class of expanded clone.

TRBJ2-7 TRBV5-6 many . CASSLVGIRYEQYF TGTGCCAGCAGCTTGGTGGGGATCCGCTACGAGCAGTACTTC
TRBJ1-4 TRBV20-1 . TRBD1 CSAGGYPGTGDEKLFF TGCAGTGCTGGGGGCTATCCCGGGACAGGGGATGAAAAACTGTTTTTT
TRBJ1-2 TRBV29-1 . . CSAISDVGGTF TGCAGCGCCATCTCTGATGTCGGAGGCACCTTC
TRBJ1-5 TRBV12-3/TRBV12-4 many TRBD1 CASSSGTGVQPQHF TGTGCCAGCAGCTCTGGGACAGGGGTTCAGCCCCAGCATTTT
TRBJ2-3 TRBV20-1 . TRBD2 CSARTPRTSGSPDTQYF TGCAGTGCTCGAACACCTAGGACTAGCGGGAGCCCAGATACGCAGTATTTT
TRBJ2-7 TRBV27 many TRBD1 CASSPGQGASYEQYF TGTGCCAGCAGCCCGGGACAGGGGGCCTCCTACGAGCAGTACTTC
TRBJ2-6 TRBV12-3/TRBV12-4 many . CASSSATGANVLTF TGTGCCAGCAGTTCCGCAACTGGGGCCAACGTCCTGACTTTC
TRBJ2-5 TRBV5-5 . . CASSLIRGVETQYF TGTGCCAGCAGCTTGATTAGGGGGGTGGAGACCCAGTACTTC
TRBJ1-2 TRBV10-3 . . CAISSLGNYGYTF TGTGCCATCTCTTCGTTGGGGAACTATGGCTACACCTTC
TRBJ1-1 TRBV5-1 . . CASSYGTGSMNTEAFF TGCGCCAGCAGCTACGGGACGGGTAGCATGAACACTGAAGCTTTCTTT
TRBJ1-4 TRBV4-3 few . CASSLSHGSPREKLFF TGCGCCAGCAGCCTCAGCCACGGGTCCCCCAGGGAAAAACTGTTTTTT